This T cell receptor (beta chain) was recorded in a study of T cell responses to AZD1222 COVID-19 vaccine. TCRdb's copy holds only in-frame clones and misses some; the assay was immunoSEQ multiplex PCR. The table lists some 130,000 clones, about 91% of them singletons. Trimming shortened V by 3 bases and J by 2 bases, and 8 bases separated the two germline ends. The CDR3 totals 14 residues. Germline assignment: CDR1 MNHEY and CDR2 SMNVEV (reference sequence). A note on this clone: What it binds is not known.

Study-level findings and limits: Repertoires were collected only later (after the peak T cell response had occurred). In a largely white British group with more females than males, clonal diversity was possibly underestimated. Regions 160-218 and 743-854 held dominance among vaccine-associated CD4 TCRs, which spanned spike. Per reports, nearly half of all spike-specific TCRs target regions that are unmutated in variants.

This TCR was sampled from an adult in good health. The chain combines TRBV27 with TRBJ2-1; D is ambiguous. This material consisted of peripheral blood, taken on day 0 of AZD1222 vaccination. CDR3 loop: CASSFGDTYNEQFF. Written as DNA, the CDR3 is TGTGCCAGCAGTTTCGGAGATACCTACAATGAGCAGTTCTTC.